What follows describes a single T cell receptor beta chain. Antigen: not known. The data stem from a study of memory CD4+ T cells and cytomegalovirus serostatus. Background on the study: Of the healthy Belgian adults, 8 to 10 were CMV seropositive and approximately 25 seronegative.

Using immunoSEQ multiplex PCR, the repertoire was profiled, and TCRdb retains in-frame clones only, with some absent. The sample lists approximately 49,000 clones; more than 60% were seen once. Whole-study results and caveats: Of about 150 reported CMV TCRbeta sequences, around 62 were found in memory CD4+ repertoires.

The CDR3 has 14 amino acids. The V end was cut by 3 bases, the J end by 5 bases, with 8 bases between. The germline CDR1 and CDR2 sequences are LNHDA and SQIVND (reference sequence). The sort gate was single viable CD3+CD4+CD8-CD45RO+ cells for memory CD4+ T cells. The clonotype was recovered from an adult in good health and CMV-seronegative. The V gene is TRBV19, the J gene TRBJ1-6, with a weak D call TRBD1 (6 bases). Sequenced sample: memory CD4+ T cells from blood. The CDR3 nucleotides read TGTGCCAGTAGTATGGGACAAAATAATTCACCCCTCCACTTT. Protein sequence: CASSMGQNNSPLHF. The complete variable domain, with remaining parts taken from reference TRBV19 and TRBJ1-6, reads DGGITQSPKYLFRKEGQNVTLSCEQNLNHDAMYWYRQDPGQGLRLIYYSQIVNDFQKGDIAEGYSVSREKKESFPLTVTSAQKNPTAFYLCASSMGQNNSPLHFGNGTRLTVT.